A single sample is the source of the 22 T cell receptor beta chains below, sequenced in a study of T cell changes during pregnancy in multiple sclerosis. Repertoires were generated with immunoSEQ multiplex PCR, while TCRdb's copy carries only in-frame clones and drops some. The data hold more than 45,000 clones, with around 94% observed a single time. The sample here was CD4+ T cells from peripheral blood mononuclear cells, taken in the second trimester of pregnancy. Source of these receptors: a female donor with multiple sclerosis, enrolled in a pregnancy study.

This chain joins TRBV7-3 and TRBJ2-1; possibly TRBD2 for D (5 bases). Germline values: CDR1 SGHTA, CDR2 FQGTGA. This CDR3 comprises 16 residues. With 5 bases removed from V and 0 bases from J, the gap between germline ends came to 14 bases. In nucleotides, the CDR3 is TGTGCCAGCAGCCGAGGGCGATCAAGCTCCTACAATGAGCAGTTCTTC. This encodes CASSRGRSSSYNEQFF.

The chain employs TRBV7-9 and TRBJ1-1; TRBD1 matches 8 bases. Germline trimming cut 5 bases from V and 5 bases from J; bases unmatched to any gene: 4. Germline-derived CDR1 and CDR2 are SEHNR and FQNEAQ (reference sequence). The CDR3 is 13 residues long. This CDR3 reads CASSAGQATEAFF. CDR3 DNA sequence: TGTGCCAGCAGCGCGGGACAGGCGACTGAAGCTTTCTTT.

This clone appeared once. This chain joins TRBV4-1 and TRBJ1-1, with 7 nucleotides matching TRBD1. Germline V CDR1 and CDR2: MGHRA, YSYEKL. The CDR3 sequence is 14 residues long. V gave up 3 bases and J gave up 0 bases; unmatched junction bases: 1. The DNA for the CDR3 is TGCGCCAGCAGCCAGGGACAGTTGAACACTGAAGCTTTCTTT. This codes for CASSQGQLNTEAFF.

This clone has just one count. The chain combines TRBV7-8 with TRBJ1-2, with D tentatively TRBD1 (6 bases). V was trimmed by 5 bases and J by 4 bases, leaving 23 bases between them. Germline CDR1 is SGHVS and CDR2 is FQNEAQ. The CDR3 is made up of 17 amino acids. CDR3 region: CASSPTSGGTFPYGYTF. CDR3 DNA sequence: TGTGCCAGCAGCCCGACCTCGGGGGGCACCTTTCCCTATGGCTACACCTTC. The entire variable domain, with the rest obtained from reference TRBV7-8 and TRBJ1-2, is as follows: GAGVSQSPRYKVAKRGQDVALRCDPISGHVSLFWYQQALGQGPEFLTYFQNEAQLDKSGLPSDRFFAERPEGSVSTLKIQRTQQEDSAVYLCASSPTSGGTFPYGYTFGSGTRLTVV.

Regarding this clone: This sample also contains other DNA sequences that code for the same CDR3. The CDR3 sequence is CASSPGQGDYGYTF. In DNA, the CDR3 is TGTGCCAGCAGCCCTGGACAGGGGGACTATGGCTACACCTTC. J is TRBJ1-2 and V is TRBV7-6; 10 positions agree with TRBD1. V lost 5 bases, J lost 3 bases, and 3 bases stayed unmatched. Germline-derived CDR1 and CDR2 are SGHVS and FNYEAQ. The CDR3 runs to 14 residues. Together with reference TRBV7-6 and TRBJ1-2, the CDR3 gives the full variable domain: GAGVSQSPRYKVTKRGQDVALRCDPISGHVSLYWYRQALGQGPEFLTYFNYEAQQDKSGLPNDRFSAERPEGSISTLTIQRTEQRDSAMYRCASSPGQGDYGYTFGSGTRLTVV.

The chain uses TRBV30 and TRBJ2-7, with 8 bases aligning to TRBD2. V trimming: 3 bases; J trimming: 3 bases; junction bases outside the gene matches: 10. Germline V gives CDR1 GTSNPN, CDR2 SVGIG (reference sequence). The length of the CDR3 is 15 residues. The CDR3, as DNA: TGTGCCTGGAGCATAGGGACTAGTTGGGGCTACGAGCAGTACTTC. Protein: CAWSIGTSWGYEQYF.

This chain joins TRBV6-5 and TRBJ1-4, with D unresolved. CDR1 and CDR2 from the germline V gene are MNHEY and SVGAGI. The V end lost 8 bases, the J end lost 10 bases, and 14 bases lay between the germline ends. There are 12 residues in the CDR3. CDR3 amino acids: CASGSGAGKLFF. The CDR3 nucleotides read TGTGCCAGCGGATCTGGAGCGGGAAAACTGTTTTTT.

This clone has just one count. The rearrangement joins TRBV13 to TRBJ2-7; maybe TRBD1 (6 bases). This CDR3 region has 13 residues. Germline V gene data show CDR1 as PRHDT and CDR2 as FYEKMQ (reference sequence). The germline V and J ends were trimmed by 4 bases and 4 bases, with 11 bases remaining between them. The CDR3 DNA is TGTGCCAGCAGCTCTATGAGGGGGTACGAGCAGTACTTC. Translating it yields CASSSMRGYEQYF.

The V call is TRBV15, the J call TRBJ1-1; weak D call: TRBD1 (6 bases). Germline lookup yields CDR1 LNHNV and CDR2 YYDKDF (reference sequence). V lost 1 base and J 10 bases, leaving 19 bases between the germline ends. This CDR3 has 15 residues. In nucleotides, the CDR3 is TGTGCCACCAGCAGAGGACAGGCCGGGGCGGATGGAGCTTTCTTT. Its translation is CATSRGQAGADGAFF.

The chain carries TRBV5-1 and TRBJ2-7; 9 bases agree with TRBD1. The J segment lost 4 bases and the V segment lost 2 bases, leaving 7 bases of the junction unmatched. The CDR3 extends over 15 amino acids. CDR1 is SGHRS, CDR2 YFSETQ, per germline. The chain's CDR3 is CASSLGTGGAYEQYF. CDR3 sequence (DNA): TGCGCCAGCAGCTTAGGTACAGGGGGCGCTTACGAGCAGTACTTC.

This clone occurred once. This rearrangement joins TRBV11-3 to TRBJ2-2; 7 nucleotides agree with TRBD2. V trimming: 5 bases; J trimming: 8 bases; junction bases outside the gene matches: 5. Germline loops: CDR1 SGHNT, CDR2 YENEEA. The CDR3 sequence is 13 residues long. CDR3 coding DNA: TGTGCCAGCAGCCTGGCGGGGGTAGGGGAGCTGTTTTTT. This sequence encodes CASSLAGVGELFF.

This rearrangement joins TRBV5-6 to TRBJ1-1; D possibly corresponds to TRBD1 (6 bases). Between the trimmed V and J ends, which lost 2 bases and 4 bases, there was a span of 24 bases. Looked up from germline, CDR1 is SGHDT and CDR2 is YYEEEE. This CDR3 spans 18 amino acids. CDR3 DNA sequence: TGTGCCAGCAGCTTACTCGGACAAGGGACAAATTATGGCACTGAAGCTTTCTTT. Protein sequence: CASSLLGQGTNYGTEAFF.

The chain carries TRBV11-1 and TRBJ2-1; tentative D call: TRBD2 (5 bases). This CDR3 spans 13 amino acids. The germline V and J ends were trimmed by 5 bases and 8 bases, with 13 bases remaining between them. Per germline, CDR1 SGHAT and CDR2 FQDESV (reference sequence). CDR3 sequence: CASSGIRGDEQFF. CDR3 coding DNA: TGTGCCAGCAGCGGGATCCGGGGAGATGAGCAGTTCTTC.

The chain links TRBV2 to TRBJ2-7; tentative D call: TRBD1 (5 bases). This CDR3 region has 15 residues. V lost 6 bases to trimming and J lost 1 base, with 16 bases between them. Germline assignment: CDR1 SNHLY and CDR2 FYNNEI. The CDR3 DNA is TGTGCCAGCAGATTTGACAGTAGGATGTCCTACGAGCAGTACTTC. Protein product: CASRFDSRMSYEQYF.

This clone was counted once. CDR3 DNA sequence: TGTGCCAGTACCAACAGGGATTCTAATGAAAAACTGTTTTTT. Protein product: CASTNRDSNEKLFF. The gene calls are TRBV19 and TRBJ1-4; maybe TRBD1 (6 bases). Per germline, CDR1 LNHDA and CDR2 SQIVND (reference sequence). The CDR3 totals 14 residues. Deletions cut 7 bases from V and 3 bases from J, with 12 bases between. Full variable domain (remainder filled in from reference TRBV19 and TRBJ1-4): DGGITQSPKYLFRKEGQNVTLSCEQNLNHDAMYWYRQDPGQGLRLIYYSQIVNDFQKGDIAEGYSVSREKKESFPLTVTSAQKNPTAFYLCASTNRDSNEKLFFGSGTQLSVL.

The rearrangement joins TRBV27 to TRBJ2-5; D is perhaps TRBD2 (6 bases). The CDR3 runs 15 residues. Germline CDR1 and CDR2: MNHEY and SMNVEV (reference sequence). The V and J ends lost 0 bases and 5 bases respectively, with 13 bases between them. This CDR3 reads CASSLSVGGRETQYF. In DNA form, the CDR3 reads TGTGCCAGCAGTTTATCGGTGGGAGGCAGGGAGACCCAGTACTTC.

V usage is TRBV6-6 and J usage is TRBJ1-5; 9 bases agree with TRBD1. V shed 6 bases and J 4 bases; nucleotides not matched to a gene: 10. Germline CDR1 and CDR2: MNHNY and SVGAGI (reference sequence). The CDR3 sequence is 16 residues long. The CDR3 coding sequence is TGTGCCAGCAGCCTTACAGGGGGCGGGGGTAATCAGCCCCAGCATTTT. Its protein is CASSLTGGGGNQPQHF.

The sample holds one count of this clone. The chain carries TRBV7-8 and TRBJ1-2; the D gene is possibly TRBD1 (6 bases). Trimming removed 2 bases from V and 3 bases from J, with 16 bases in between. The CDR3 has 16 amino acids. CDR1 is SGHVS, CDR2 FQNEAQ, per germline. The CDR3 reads CASSLRRGGADYGYTF. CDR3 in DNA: TGTGCCAGCAGCTTAAGGCGGGGGGGGGCGGACTATGGCTACACCTTC.

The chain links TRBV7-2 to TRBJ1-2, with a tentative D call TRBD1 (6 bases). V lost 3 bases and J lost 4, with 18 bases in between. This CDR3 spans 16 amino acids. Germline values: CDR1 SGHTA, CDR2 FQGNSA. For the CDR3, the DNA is TGTGCCAGCAGCTTCGCGGGGGTGCCAGGGGCCTATGGCTACACCTTC. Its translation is CASSFAGVPGAYGYTF.

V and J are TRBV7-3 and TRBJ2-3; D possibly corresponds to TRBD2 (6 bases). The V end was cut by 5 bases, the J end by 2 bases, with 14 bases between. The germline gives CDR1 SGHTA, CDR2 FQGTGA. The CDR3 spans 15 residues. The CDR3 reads CASSPGGLPTDTQYF. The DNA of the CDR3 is TGTGCCAGCAGCCCTGGGGGACTCCCCACAGATACGCAGTATTTT.

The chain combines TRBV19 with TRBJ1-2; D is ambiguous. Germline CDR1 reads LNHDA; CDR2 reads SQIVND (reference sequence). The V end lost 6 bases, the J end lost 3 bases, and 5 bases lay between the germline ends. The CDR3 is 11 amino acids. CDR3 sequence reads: CASREYYGYTF. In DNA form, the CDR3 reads TGTGCCAGTAGAGAGTACTATGGCTACACCTTC.

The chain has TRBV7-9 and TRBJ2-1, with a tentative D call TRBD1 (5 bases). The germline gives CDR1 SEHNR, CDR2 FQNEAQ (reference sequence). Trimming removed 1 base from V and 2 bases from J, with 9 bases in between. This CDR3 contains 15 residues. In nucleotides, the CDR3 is TGTGCCAGCAGCTTAGTACAGGATACCTACAATGAGCAGTTCTTC. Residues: CASSLVQDTYNEQFF. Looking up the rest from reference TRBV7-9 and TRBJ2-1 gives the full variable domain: DTGVSQNPRHKITKRGQNVTFRCDPISEHNRLYWYRQTLGQGPEFLTYFQNEAQLEKSRLLSDRFSAERPKGSFSTLEIQRTEQGDSAMYLCASSLVQDTYNEQFFGPGTRLTVL.